This T cell receptor (beta chain) was sequenced for a study of beta chain features in type 1 diabetes. The study's findings and limits: People with Type 1 diabetes carried modestly yet significantly shorter TCRB CDR3s in all four CD4+ subsets.

This clone was detected a few times. Its antigen remains unidentified. As every portion of the isolated RNA was reverse transcribed, the sequencing read expressed TCRB transcripts. TCRdb keeps only in-frame clones here, not all; method: immunoSEQ multiplex PCR. The data contain 500,000 to 650,000 clones, roughly an eighth of them singletons. V lost 1 base, J lost 7 bases, and 8 bases lay in between. Germline-derived CDR1 and CDR2 are SGHVS and FNYEAQ. This CDR3 has 14 amino acids. This TCR came from a man aged 30-40 years with type 1 diabetes. The sample consisted of naive CD4+ T cells from blood. This chain joins TRBV7-6 and TRBJ1-6; D uncertain. CDR3 sequence (DNA): TGTGCCAGCAGCTTAGACGGGTGGAATTCACCCCTCCACTTT. The encoded protein is CASSLDGWNSPLHF. The variable domain in full, completed from reference TRBV7-6 and TRBJ1-6, reads GAGVSQSPRYKVTKRGQDVALRCDPISGHVSLYWYRQALGQGPEFLTYFNYEAQQDKSGLPNDRFSAERPEGSISTLTIQRTEQRDSAMYRCASSLDGWNSPLHFGNGTRLTVT.